The present T cell receptor beta chain was sequenced within a study of response to subunit inactivated influenza vaccine. TCRdb independently ran MiXCR on the RT-PCR reads; one entry per CDR3 protein. Seen here are some 300,000 distinct CDR3 sequences, roughly 22% observed once, and the top ten hold about a tenth. Per germline, CDR1 LNHNV and CDR2 YYDKDF (reference sequence). The length of the CDR3 is 17 residues. Germline trimming cut 0 bases from V and 3 bases from J; bases unmatched to any gene: 6. Study outcomes and limitations: After each seasonal influenza vaccination, few new T cells are recruited, the authors suggested.

To note about this clonotype: Its matching antigen is unknown.

The sample was PBMCs from blood, taken approximately 20 months after vaccination. The V gene is TRBV15, the J gene TRBJ2-3, with 10 positions matching TRBD2. This TCR came from a man aged 50-75 years who received an inactivated influenza vaccine. The DNA of the CDR3 is TGTGCCACCAGCAGAGATCGGACTAGCGGCATAACAGATACGCAGTATTTT. Translation: CATSRDRTSGITDTQYF.